This TCR beta chain was observed in a study of blood T cell repertoires in COVID-19 (dated by TCRdb to 2020 to 2022). For the study in its entirety: The collaborator samples originated in the United States, Italy and Spain and spanned the acute and convalescent phases of COVID-19. The material from the prospective study consisted of cDNA or gDNA derived from T cells, B-cell-depleted T cells, or PBMCs. Deeply sampled blood TCRbeta repertoires from subjects exposed to, actively infected with, or recovered from COVID-19 were included in the dataset. The repertoires were released in a freely available public database intended as a resource for research on the immune response to SARS-CoV-2. The samples were drawn from the first 160 participants of the ongoing ImmuneRACE study and from some 1,300 subjects provided by 6 global collaborators. Nearly every sample came with metadata listing a de-identified subject ID, COVID-19 status, age in years and sex. Where available, HLA class I and class II types were obtained from metadata supplied by the sample provider rather than from assay-based typing.

The immunoSEQ Assay, a bias-controlled multiplex PCR, was used to amplify TCRbeta CDR3 regions from genomic DNA. In the source study's methods: The number of nucleated cells in each sample was estimated by amplification of reference gene primers within the assay. To quantify the absolute abundance of each unique TCRbeta CDR3 rearrangement, sequence reads were collapsed and filtered. For each sample, productive Simpson clonality was calculated by taking the square root of Simpson's diversity index across productive rearrangements. TCRdb limited this immuneACCESS table to in-frame rearrangements with V and J called. A share of clones is missing; checked studies link under half to unresolved V genes, and the rest is unexplained. The V and J calls and clone size are taken from that table; D and trimming were inferred from the DNA. The sample yields some 80,000 clones; approximately 86% were counted once. About a sixth of the sample goes to the ten largest clones.

The collaborating institutions used their own protocols to collect whole blood in K2EDTA tubes. For TCRbeta analysis, collaborator samples were shipped as frozen whole blood, as isolated PBMCs, or as DNA extracted from either sample type. On the study overall, not on this receptor specifically: Clinical and demographic metadata were provided uncurated, with the amount varying by source and participant.

On this clone: The clone's antigen remains unknown. Per-base qualities were not stored, and no clone one base away is much larger.

CDR1 and CDR2 (MDHEN, SYDVKM) derive from the germline V gene. The CDR3 goes from the cysteine to the phenylalanine over 16 residues. Of the read, only the CDR3 DNA is kept; its 48 bases are in frame from base 1. Germline trimming: 4 bases from V, 6 bases from J; junction bases outside gene matches: 14. The material sequenced was peripheral blood. This sequence uses TRBV28 and TRBJ2-5; 7 central nucleotides agree with TRBD2. The source is a human donor in a cohort sampled during active COVID-19. The CDR3 reads CASSSGGGRAGKTQYF. The DNA sequence is as follows: TGTGCCAGCAGTTCCGGTGGGGGGAGGGCCGGGAAGACCCAGTACTTC. With the portions outside the CDR3 filled from the reference TRBV28 and TRBJ2-5 genes, the complete variable region becomes DVKVTQSSRYLVKRTGEKVFLECVQDMDHENMFWYRQDPGLGLRLIYFSYDVKMKEKGDIPEGYSVSREKKERFSLILESASTNQTSMYLCASSSGGGRAGKTQYFGPGTRLLVL.